The entry that follows covers one T cell receptor beta chain sequence. Its antigen is undetermined. This entry comes from a study of a mutant IDH1 vaccine in newly diagnosed glioma. Study-level information: Eight vaccine injections were given to patients in weeks 1, 3, 5, 7, 11, 15, 19 and 23. Patients under treatment included 62.5% males and about 40% females and had a mean age of 40.4 years.

The data were produced by immunoSEQ multiplex PCR, yet TCRdb's version contains in-frame clones alone and is incomplete. The sample includes about 39,000 clones, 80% of them seen just once. Stated time point: week 11, during vaccination. A single vaccine dose contained 300 ug of mutant IDH1 20-mer peptide, and topical imiquimod was used with it. Each donor presented with a new WHO grade 3 or 4 astrocytoma that tested IDH1-mutant and showed ATRX loss. Unmatched junction bases numbered 6, after V lost 5 bases and J lost 4 bases. The germline CDR1 and CDR2 sequences are MDHEN and SYDVKM. The CDR3 consists of 14 residues.

The receptor was derived from a woman in her twenties or thirties with glioma. Some clones in this sample may be carry-over from other donors' samples. This chain connects TRBV28 to TRBJ1-2, with TRBD1 matching 8 bases. This specimen was peripheral blood mononuclear cells (PBMCs), taken from a glioma patient whose treatment included an IDH1 peptide vaccine. The CDR3 DNA sequence: TGTGCCAGCAGTATAAATGACAGGGGCTATGGCTACACCTTC. The encoded protein is CASSINDRGYGYTF.